Following are 9 T cell receptor beta chains from one sample sequenced in a study of PD-L1 blockade in urothelial cancer. Sequenced by immunoSEQ multiplex PCR; TCRdb stores in-frame clones only, minus some. The table records approximately 32,000 clones, almost 85% of them present only once. The sequences come from PBMCs, collected around atezolizumab (anti-PD-L1) treatment. These receptors were taken from a man between 70 and 80 years old with urothelial cancer.

CDR3: CASSVEGQGEAFF. In nucleotides, the CDR3 is TGTGCCAGCAGCGTAGAAGGACAGGGTGAAGCTTTCTTT. The chain uses TRBV9 and TRBJ1-1; TRBD1 matches 8 bases. This CDR3 is 13 amino acids long. J lost 7 bases, V lost 0 bases, and 2 bases had no gene match. Germline V gives CDR1 SGDLS, CDR2 YYNGEE. Complete variable domain (other parts from reference TRBV9 and TRBJ1-1): DSGVTQTPKHLITATGQRVTLRCSPRSGDLSVYWYQQSLDQGLQFLIQYYNGEERAKGNILERFSAQQFPDLHSELNLSSLELGDSALYFCASSVEGQGEAFFGQGTRLTVV.

This clone was detected once. The chain recombines TRBV5-6 with TRBJ1-5; 8 bases are shared with TRBD1. The CDR3 runs 15 residues. Trimming removed 0 bases from V and 6 bases from J; junction bases left unmatched: 5. CDR1 is SGHDT and CDR2 is YYEEEE in the germline V gene. Here the CDR3 reads CASSLGAGGSQPQHF. The CDR3 region has the DNA TGTGCCAGCAGCTTGGGGGCAGGGGGCAGTCAGCCCCAGCATTTT.

V usage is TRBV7-9 and J usage is TRBJ1-3; no reliable D call. Germline V lookup: CDR1 SEHNR, CDR2 FQNEAQ (reference sequence). Trimming removed 1 base at V and 0 bases at J, with 10 bases between. The CDR3 runs to 16 residues. CDR3 sequence reads: CASSLGPGPSGNTIYF. In DNA form, the CDR3 reads TGTGCCAGCAGCTTAGGACCGGGTCCCTCTGGAAACACCATATATTTT.

The V gene is TRBV25-1, the J gene TRBJ2-7, with D possibly matching TRBD1 (7 bases). The CDR3 is 14 amino acids. Looked up from germline, CDR1 is MGHDK and CDR2 is SYGVNS. The germline V and J ends were trimmed by 8 bases and 2 bases, with 16 bases remaining between them. The CDR3 is CASSRSGGTYEQYF. The CDR3 bases are TGTGCCAGCTCCCGGTCAGGGGGGACCTACGAGCAGTACTTC.

The rearrangement links TRBV5-6 to TRBJ1-1, with a weak D call TRBD1 (5 bases). Trimming left V 0 bases short and J 3 bases short, with 12 bases between. Germline CDR1 is SGHDT and CDR2 is YYEEEE. The CDR3 sequence is 15 residues long. The CDR3 sequence is CASSLGGVGDTEAFF. The CDR3 coding sequence is TGTGCCAGCAGCTTGGGCGGGGTAGGGGACACTGAAGCTTTCTTT. Using reference TRBV5-6 and TRBJ1-1 for the parts outside the CDR3, the full variable domain is DAGVTQSPTHLIKTRGQQVTLRCSPKSGHDTVSWYQQALGQGPQFIFQYYEEEERQRGNFPDRFSGHQFPNYSSELNVNALLLGDSALYLCASSLGGVGDTEAFFGQGTRLTVV.

The V gene is TRBV6-5, the J gene TRBJ1-1, with a tentative D call TRBD1 (6 bases). The V gene lost 4 bases and the J gene lost 10 bases, with 19 bases spanning the gap. Germline loops: CDR1 MNHEY, CDR2 SVGAGI. The CDR3 is 14 amino acids. The chain's CDR3 is CASSSRGGWEGAFF. CDR3 DNA sequence: TGTGCCAGCAGTTCTCGTGGGGGCTGGGAGGGAGCTTTCTTT.

The count of this clone is one. V usage is TRBV7-9 and J usage is TRBJ2-1; TRBD2 aligns across 12 bases. CDR3 length equals 16 residues. Germline CDR1 is SEHNR and CDR2 is FQNEAQ (reference sequence). Losses at the gene ends were 3 bases for V and 3 bases for J; bases not matched to a gene: 3. CDR3 residues: CASSFILAGGYNEQFF. CDR3 DNA: TGTGCCAGCAGCTTCATACTAGCGGGAGGCTACAATGAGCAGTTCTTC.

This rearrangement joins TRBV7-2 to TRBJ1-5; the match to TRBD1 covers 9 bases. The CDR3 extends over 15 amino acids. Trimming cost V 1 base and J 8 bases; bases outside gene matches: 6. Germline V CDR1 and CDR2: SGHTA, FQGNSA. The CDR3 loop is CASSLGGQGREPQHF. The CDR3 nucleotides are TGTGCCAGCAGCTTAGGGGGACAGGGAAGGGAGCCCCAGCATTTT.

The chain combines TRBV4-1 with TRBJ2-2; D not certain. The V gene's germline CDR1 is MGHRA and CDR2 YSYEKL. CDR3 length: 17 residues. Trimming shortened V by 0 bases and J by 0 bases, and 11 bases separated the two germline ends. CDR3 nucleotide sequence: TGCGCCAGCAGCCAAGACCCCCGCAGGCCGAACACCGGGGAGCTGTTTTTT. Residues: CASSQDPRRPNTGELFF.